The rows below give T cell receptor beta chains drawn from one sample of a study of blood T cells in healthy people across ages. TCRdb reprocessed the 5' RACE reads via MiXCR and lists one record per CDR3 protein. The sample lists roughly 700,000 distinct CDR3 sequences, approximately 49% seen once, with roughly a third in the top ten. The sequencing sample was made of blood. All receptors derive from a woman aged 60-70 years in good health. Both conserved end residues are trimmed from each CDR3. Each record gives: D gene, CDR3 length, V gene, CDR3 protein. The D gene is left open where the match is weak.

TRBD1	13	TRBV20-1	SARGRDRGDYGYT
.	12	TRBV29-1	SVQTSWTGGTQY
.	10	TRBV20-1	SARKEVNEQY
TRBD2	11	TRBV7-6	ASDASGRKTQY
.	12	TRBV9	ASSVGPSTDTQY
.	14	TRBV7-3	ASSLRRATLGNEQF
TRBD2	15	TRBV2	ASSSSGTNIVTGELF
.	12	TRBV29-1	SAVAGLSKNIQY
TRBD2	12	TRBV29-1	SVETSGTTNEQY
TRBD1	15	TRBV27	ASSWLGFTGQGGEQY
.	13	TRBV10-3	AISESSAENYEQY
TRBD1	14	TRBV3-1	ASSLQGAGRSGEQF
TRBD2	14	TRBV28	ASSPRTRSRNNEQF
.	11	TRBV5-1	ASRTGVPTEAF
TRBD2	15	TRBV4-2	ASSQDPASGSAGELF
.	11	TRBV14	ASSQGGTQPQH
.	12	TRBV27	ASSLSPRAGEQY
TRBD2	12	TRBV29-1	SSWTSGRSGEQY
TRBD2	15	TRBV14	ASSQRLAGGSYNEQF
.	11	TRBV12-3/TRBV12-4	ASSLGFGQPQH
TRBD2	17	TRBV5-5	ASSQQGGSGRASYNEQF
TRBD2	14	TRBV9	ASSPGTSGYTDTQY
.	9	TRBV29-1	SVEERVGYT
.	17	TRBV21-1	ASTSTVGRTNLSYNEQF
.	12	TRBV6-2/TRBV6-3	ASKREDRVPEQY
TRBD1	14	TRBV12-3/TRBV12-4	ASSGQGAPGANVLT
TRBD2	14	TRBV5-1	ASSLVASGTWNEQF
.	12	TRBV7-2	ASRGASTTDTQY
.	14	TRBV2	ASSELGGHLFYGYT
TRBD1	9	TRBV2	ASAGGRKLF
TRBD2	13	TRBV20-1	SASWGASGSHEQF
TRBD2	13	TRBV4-2	ASSQAGGSGYEQY
.	17	TRBV6-5	ASSYSDVFRGGSYNEQY
TRBD1	14	TRBV10-3	AISEGQGAFGGGYT